This record looks at one T cell receptor (beta chain) sequence and its context. Only one count was recorded for this clone. Its antigen specificity is not known. No base qualities exist here, and no much larger clone lies one base off it. This sample stems from a study of lymphopenia after photon versus proton radiotherapy (dated by TCRdb to between 2017 and 2020). Notes on the research overall: The immunological effects of photon versus proton radiation therapy were compared in patients with gastrointestinal tumors who developed high-grade lymphopenia. The goal of the study was to characterize the differences between the two radiation modalities in how they affect the immune system. The cohort comprised under 25 patients with gastrointestinal tumors who received either photon or proton therapy and then developed lymphopenia.

Library preparation used the immunoSEQ multiplex PCR assay. T cell repertoires were profiled with deep sequencing of rearranged TCR beta loci together with multiparametric flow cytometry. This is the immuneACCESS table as TCRdb keeps it, with only in-frame sequences that have V and J called. A part of the clones is gone; compared with another copy, unresolved V genes explain less than half, and the rest is unexplained. In this sample the table shows tens of thousands of clones, roughly nine tenths of which occur a single time. The ten largest clones add up to around 0.81% of the sample. What the study reported, not specific to this receptor: The authors looked at the survival association only in patients who died, and they framed better survival with proton therapy as a possibility rather than a demonstrated result. After the lymphocyte count nadir, photon-treated repertoires showed oligoclonal expansion, especially of CD8+ Temra cells, which drove the drop in diversity. During treatment, patients who received photon therapy lost naive T cells and TCR diversity and gained effector/memory populations, whereas patients who received proton therapy remained relatively stable. Among patients across the cohort who died, overall survival time showed an inverse correlation with a larger post-nadir drop in TCR diversity.

The CDR3 holds 16 amino acids from the cysteine to the phenylalanine. CDR3 DNA is the only sequence kept; it has 48 bases, read in frame from the first base. CDR1 and CDR2 (SEHNR, FQNEAQ) derive from the germline V gene (reference sequence). The V end loses 2 bases and the J end loses 0 bases, and a stretch of 10 bases separates them. Sequences were derived from peripheral blood, sampled from a patient treated with photon-based radiotherapy. The rearrangement joined TRBV7-9 to TRBJ1-4; the D gene assignment is ambiguous. This TCR came from a woman aged 45-59 years with cholangiocarcinoma. The CDR3: CASSLLSSATNEKLFF. The DNA reads TGTGCCAGCAGCTTACTCTCCAGTGCAACTAATGAAAAACTGTTTTTT.